A single sample gave rise to the 7 T cell receptor beta chains below, sequenced in a study of T cell clones after liver transplantation. The data were produced by immunoSEQ multiplex PCR, yet TCRdb's version contains in-frame clones alone and is incomplete. The sample has tens of thousands of clones, over 90% seen once; the top ten hold roughly 0.9%. Sequences were derived from CD4+ T cells from blood, sampled about 26 months after liver transplant. The source of these receptors is a human patient who received a liver transplant. Some T cells here may be from the graft donor.

The genes are TRBV10-1 and TRBJ2-1; 8 nucleotides align to TRBD2. CDR3 size: 18 residues. From germline, CDR1 is WNHNN and CDR2 SYGVQD (reference sequence). Trimming at V came to 2 bases and at J to 4 bases, leaving 13 bases not matched to a gene. The CDR3 DNA sequence: TGCGCCAGCAGTGAGCCAACGGGAGGGACGGGAAATTACAATGAGCAGTTCTTC. Residues: CASSEPTGGTGNYNEQFF.

The chain joins TRBV2 to TRBJ2-3, with 7 bases that match TRBD1. In germline, CDR1 is SNHLY, CDR2 FYNNEI. The V segment lost 3 bases and the J segment 6 bases; nucleotides outside the gene matches: 0. CDR3 length equals 12 residues. The CDR3 here is CASSDRGDTQYF. The CDR3 nucleotides are TGTGCCAGCAGTGACAGGGGGGATACGCAGTATTTT. The full variable domain, in which reference TRBV2 and TRBJ2-3 provide the parts outside the CDR3, is EPEVTQTPSHQVTQMGQEVILRCVPISNHLYFYWYRQILGQKVEFLVSFYNNEISEKSEIFDDQFSVERPDGSNFTLKIRSTKLEDSAMYFCASSDRGDTQYFGPGTRLTVL.

The chain's CDR3 is CASRSLGQGSETQYF. DNA of the CDR3: TGTGCCAGCAGAAGCCTTGGACAGGGGTCAGAGACCCAGTACTTC. The chain carries TRBV27 and TRBJ2-5, with TRBD1 identical over 9 bases. This CDR3 has 15 amino acids. Germline V gene data show CDR1 as MNHEY and CDR2 as SMNVEV (reference sequence). V trimming: 6 bases; J trimming: 4 bases; junction bases outside the gene matches: 9.

This chain uses TRBV6-5 with TRBJ1-1; D not resolved. The CDR3 consists of 13 residues. V was trimmed by 0 bases and J by 4 bases, leaving 6 bases between them. Germline V gene data show CDR1 as MNHEY and CDR2 as SVGAGI. The CDR3 loop reads CASSYSWGTEAFF. The CDR3 nucleotides are TGTGCCAGCAGTTACTCCTGGGGCACTGAAGCTTTCTTT.

The rearrangement joins TRBV27 to TRBJ2-3; no reliable D call. Deletions cut 6 bases from V and 2 bases from J, with 15 bases between. Germline CDR1 is MNHEY and CDR2 is SMNVEV (reference sequence). This CDR3 contains 15 residues. The CDR3 region is CASSLTPYITDTQYF. The CDR3, as DNA: TGTGCCAGCAGCCTGACCCCCTACATCACAGATACGCAGTATTTT.

Remarks on this clone: The junction departs from germline at one end; a sequencing error may be responsible. The CDR3 bases are TGTGCCACCAGTAGCGGGAGTATTGAGACCCAGTACTTC. It is translated as CATSSGSIETQYF. The V gene is TRBV6-6, the J gene TRBJ2-5; 9 bases are a match to TRBD2. CDR3 length equals 13 residues. Germline loops: CDR1 MNHNY, CDR2 SVGAGI (reference sequence).

V is TRBV11-2 and J is TRBJ1-1; D may be TRBD1 (6 bases). CDR3 length: 13 amino acids. Germline values: CDR1 SGHAT, CDR2 FQNNGV. Trimming pared 1 base from V and 3 bases from J, leaving 6 bases between. Written as DNA, the CDR3 is TGTGCCAGCAGCTTAGCAGGGGACACTGAAGCTTTCTTT. It codes for CASSLAGDTEAFF.